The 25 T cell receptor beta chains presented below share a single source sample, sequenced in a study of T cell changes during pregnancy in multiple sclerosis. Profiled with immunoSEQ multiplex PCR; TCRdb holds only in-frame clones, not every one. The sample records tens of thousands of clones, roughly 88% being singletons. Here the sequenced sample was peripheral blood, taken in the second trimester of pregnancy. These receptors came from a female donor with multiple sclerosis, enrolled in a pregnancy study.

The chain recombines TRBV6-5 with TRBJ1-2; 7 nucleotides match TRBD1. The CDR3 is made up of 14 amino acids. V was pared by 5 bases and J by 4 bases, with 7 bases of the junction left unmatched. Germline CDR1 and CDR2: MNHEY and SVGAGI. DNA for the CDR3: TGTGCCAGCAGTCGCGTTGGGACAGCCTATGGCTACACCTTC. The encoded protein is CASSRVGTAYGYTF.

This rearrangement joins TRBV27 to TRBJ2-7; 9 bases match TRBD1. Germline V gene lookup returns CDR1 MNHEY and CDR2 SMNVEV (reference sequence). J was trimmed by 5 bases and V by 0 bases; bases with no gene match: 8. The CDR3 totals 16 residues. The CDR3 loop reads CASSLSPGQGMNEQYF. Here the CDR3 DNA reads TGTGCCAGCAGTTTATCACCGGGACAGGGCATGAACGAGCAGTACTTC.

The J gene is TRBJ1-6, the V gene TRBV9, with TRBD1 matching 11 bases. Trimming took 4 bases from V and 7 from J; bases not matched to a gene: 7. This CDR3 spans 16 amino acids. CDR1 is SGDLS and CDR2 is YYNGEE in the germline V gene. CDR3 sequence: CASSRGGQGENSPLHF. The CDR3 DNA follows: TGTGCCAGCAGCCGCGGGGGACAGGGGGAGAATTCACCCCTCCACTTT. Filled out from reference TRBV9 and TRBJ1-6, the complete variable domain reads DSGVTQTPKHLITATGQRVTLRCSPRSGDLSVYWYQQSLDQGLQFLIQYYNGEERAKGNILERFSAQQFPDLHSELNLSSLELGDSALYFCASSRGGQGENSPLHFGNGTRLTVT.

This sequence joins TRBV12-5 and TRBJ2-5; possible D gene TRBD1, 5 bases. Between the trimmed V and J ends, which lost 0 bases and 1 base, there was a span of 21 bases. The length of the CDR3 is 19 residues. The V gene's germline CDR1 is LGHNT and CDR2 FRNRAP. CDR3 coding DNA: TGTGCTAGTGGTTTGGTACGAGACGGACAAAGCAGAGTCCAAGAGACCCAGTACTTC. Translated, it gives CASGLVRDGQSRVQETQYF.

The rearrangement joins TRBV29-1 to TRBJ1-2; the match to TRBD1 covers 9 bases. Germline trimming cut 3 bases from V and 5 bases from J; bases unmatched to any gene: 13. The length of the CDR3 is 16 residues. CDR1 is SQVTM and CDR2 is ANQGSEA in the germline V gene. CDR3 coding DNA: TGCAGCGTTGACCCCCCAGCCGGGACAGGGCGATATGGCTACACCTTC. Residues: CSVDPPAGTGRYGYTF. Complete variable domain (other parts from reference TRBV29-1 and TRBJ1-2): SAVISQKPSRDICQRGTSLTIQCQVDSQVTMMFWYRQQPGQSLTLIATANQGSEATYESGFVIDKFPISRPNLTFSTLTVSNMSPEDSSIYLCSVDPPAGTGRYGYTFGSGTRLTVV.

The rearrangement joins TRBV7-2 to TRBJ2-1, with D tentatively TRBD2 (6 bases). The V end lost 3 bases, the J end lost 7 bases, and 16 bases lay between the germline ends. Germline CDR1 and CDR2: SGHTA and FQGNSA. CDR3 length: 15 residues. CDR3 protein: CASSLAHGGTNEQFF. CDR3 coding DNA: TGTGCCAGCAGCTTGGCCCATGGGGGGACGAATGAGCAGTTCTTC.

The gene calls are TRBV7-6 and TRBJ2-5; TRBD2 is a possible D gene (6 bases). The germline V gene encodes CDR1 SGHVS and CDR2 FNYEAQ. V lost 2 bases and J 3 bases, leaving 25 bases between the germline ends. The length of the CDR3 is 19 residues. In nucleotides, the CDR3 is TGTGCCAGCAGCTTAAATTTGGGGACTTACACGGCGCCCGAAGAGACCCAGTACTTC. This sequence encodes CASSLNLGTYTAPEETQYF.

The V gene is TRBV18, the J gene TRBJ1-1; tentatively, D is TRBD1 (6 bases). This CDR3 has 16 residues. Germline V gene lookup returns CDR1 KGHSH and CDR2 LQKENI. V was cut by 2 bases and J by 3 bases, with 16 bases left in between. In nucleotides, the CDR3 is TGTGCCAGCTCACCAAGCGGGGGCCATCGGTACACTGAAGCTTTCTTT. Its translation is CASSPSGGHRYTEAFF.

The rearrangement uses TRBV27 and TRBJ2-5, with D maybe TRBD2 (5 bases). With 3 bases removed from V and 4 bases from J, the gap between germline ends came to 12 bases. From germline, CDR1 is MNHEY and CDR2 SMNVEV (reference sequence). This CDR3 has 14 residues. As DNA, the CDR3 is TGTGCCAGCAGTTTTAGCCGGAGGACAGAGACCCAGTACTTC. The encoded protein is CASSFSRRTETQYF.

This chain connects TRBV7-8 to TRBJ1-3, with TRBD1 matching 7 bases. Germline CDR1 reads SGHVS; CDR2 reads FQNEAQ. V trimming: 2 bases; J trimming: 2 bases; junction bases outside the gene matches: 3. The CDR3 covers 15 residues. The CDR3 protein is CASSLQGVPGNTIYF. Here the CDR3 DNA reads TGTGCCAGCAGCTTACAGGGGGTCCCTGGAAACACCATATATTTT.

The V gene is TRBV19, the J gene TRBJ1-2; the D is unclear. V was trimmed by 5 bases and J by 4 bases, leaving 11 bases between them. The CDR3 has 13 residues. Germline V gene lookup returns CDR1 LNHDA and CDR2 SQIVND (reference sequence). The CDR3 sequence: CASSETSTYGYTF. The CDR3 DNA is TGTGCCAGTAGTGAGACTTCCACCTATGGCTACACCTTC.

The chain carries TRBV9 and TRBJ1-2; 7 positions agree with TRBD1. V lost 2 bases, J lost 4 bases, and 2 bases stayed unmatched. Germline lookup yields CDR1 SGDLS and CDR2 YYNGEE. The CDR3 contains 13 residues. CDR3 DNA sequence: TGTGCCAGCAGCGTCGGGACAGCCTATGGCTACACCTTC. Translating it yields CASSVGTAYGYTF.

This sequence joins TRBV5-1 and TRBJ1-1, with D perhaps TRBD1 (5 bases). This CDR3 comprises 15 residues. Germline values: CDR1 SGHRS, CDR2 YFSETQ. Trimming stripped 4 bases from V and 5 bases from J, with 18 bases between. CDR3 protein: CASSRGGVGETEAFF. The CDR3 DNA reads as TGCGCCAGCAGCCGTGGGGGGGTAGGTGAAACTGAAGCTTTCTTT.

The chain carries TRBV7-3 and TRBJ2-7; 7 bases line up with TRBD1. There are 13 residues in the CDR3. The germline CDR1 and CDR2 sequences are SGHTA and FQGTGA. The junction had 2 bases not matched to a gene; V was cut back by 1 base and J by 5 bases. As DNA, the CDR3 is TGTGCCAGCAGCTTAAAGGGACAGCACGAGCAGTACTTC. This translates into CASSLKGQHEQYF.

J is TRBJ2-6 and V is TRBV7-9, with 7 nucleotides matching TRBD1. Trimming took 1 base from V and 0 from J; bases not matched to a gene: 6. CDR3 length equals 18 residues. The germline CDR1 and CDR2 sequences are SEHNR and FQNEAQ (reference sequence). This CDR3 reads CASSLGDSSDSGANVLTF. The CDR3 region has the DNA TGTGCCAGCAGCTTAGGGGACAGTTCCGACTCTGGGGCCAACGTCCTGACTTTC.

This CDR3 is CASGTGISYQETQYF. The CDR3, as DNA: TGTGCCAGCGGGACAGGAATATCGTACCAAGAGACCCAGTACTTC. V gene TRBV28 combines with J gene TRBJ2-5, with 8 positions matching TRBD1. With V trimmed by 8 bases and J by 0 bases, 8 bases remained unmatched. Germline CDR1 and CDR2: MDHEN and SYDVKM. The CDR3 consists of 15 residues. The entire variable domain, with the rest obtained from reference TRBV28 and TRBJ2-5, is as follows: DVKVTQSSRYLVKRTGEKVFLECVQDMDHENMFWYRQDPGLGLRLIYFSYDVKMKEKGDIPEGYSVSREKKERFSLILESASTNQTSMYLCASGTGISYQETQYFGPGTRLLVL.

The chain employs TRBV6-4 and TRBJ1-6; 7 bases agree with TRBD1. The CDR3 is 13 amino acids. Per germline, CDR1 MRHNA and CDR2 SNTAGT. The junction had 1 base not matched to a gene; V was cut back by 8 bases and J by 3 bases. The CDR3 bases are TGTGCCAGCCGACAGGGCTATAATTCACCCCTCCACTTT. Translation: CASRQGYNSPLHF.

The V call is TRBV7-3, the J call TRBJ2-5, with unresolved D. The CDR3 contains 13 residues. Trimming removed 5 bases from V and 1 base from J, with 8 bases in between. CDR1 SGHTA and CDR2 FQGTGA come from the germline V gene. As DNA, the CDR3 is TGTGCCAGCAGCCGTAGCTTCCAAGAGACCCAGTACTTC. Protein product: CASSRSFQETQYF.

Here the CDR3 reads CASSWRTGRDSPLHF. CDR3 DNA: TGTGCCAGCAGTTGGAGGACAGGGAGGGATTCACCCCTCCACTTT. The chain uses TRBV14 and TRBJ1-6, with 8 bases matching TRBD1. CDR1 and CDR2 (germline): SGHDN, FVKESK. The CDR3 covers 15 residues. J lost 8 bases, V lost 6 bases, and 9 bases had no gene match.

DNA for the CDR3: TGTGCCGCTGGGGGGAACAACGCTGGAAACACCATATATTTT. Translating it yields CAAGGNNAGNTIYF. The chain is built from TRBV7-9 and TRBJ1-3, with TRBD1 as a possible D gene (5 bases). Trimming took 11 bases from V and 2 from J, leaving 16 bases between them. Germline V gene data show CDR1 as SEHNR and CDR2 as FQNEAQ (reference sequence). This CDR3 spans 14 amino acids.

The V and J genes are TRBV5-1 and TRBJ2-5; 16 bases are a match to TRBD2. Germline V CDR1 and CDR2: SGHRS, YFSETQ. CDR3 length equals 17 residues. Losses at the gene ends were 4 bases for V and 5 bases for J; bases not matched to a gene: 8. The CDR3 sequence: CASSQPGTSGGAETQYF. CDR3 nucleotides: TGCGCCAGCAGCCAGCCCGGGACTAGCGGGGGGGCGGAGACCCAGTACTTC.

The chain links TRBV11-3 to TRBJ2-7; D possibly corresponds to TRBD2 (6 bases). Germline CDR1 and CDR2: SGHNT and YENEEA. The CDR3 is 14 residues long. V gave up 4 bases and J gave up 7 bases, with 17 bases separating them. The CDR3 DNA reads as TGTGCCAGCAGCTCGTCCCGGGACTCGGGGGAGCAGTACTTC. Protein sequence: CASSSSRDSGEQYF.

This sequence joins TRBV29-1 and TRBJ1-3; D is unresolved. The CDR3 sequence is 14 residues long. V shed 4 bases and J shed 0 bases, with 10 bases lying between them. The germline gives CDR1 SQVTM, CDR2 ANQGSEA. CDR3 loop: CSVVVKLSGNTIYF. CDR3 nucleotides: TGCAGCGTTGTGGTTAAACTCTCTGGAAACACCATATATTTT.

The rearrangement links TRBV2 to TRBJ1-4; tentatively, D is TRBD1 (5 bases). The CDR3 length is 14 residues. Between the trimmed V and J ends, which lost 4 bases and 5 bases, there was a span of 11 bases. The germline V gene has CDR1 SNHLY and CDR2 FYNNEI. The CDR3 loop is CASSGGEGNEKLFF. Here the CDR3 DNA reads TGTGCCAGCAGTGGGGGGGAGGGGAATGAAAAACTGTTTTTT.

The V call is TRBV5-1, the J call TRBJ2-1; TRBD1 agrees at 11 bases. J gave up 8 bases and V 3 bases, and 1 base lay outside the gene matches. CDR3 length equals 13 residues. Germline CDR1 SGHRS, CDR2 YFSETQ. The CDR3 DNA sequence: TGCGCCAGCAGCTGGACAGGGGGCCATGAGCAGTTCTTC. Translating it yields CASSWTGGHEQFF.